These 8 T cell receptor beta chains share one sample of origin, sequenced in a study of T-cell memory formation after mild COVID-19. One entry per CDR3 protein results from TCRdb running MiXCR on the 5' RACE reads. The sample has about half a million distinct CDR3 sequences, 15% to 20% seen once. The sequencing sample was made of PBMCs or a T cell subset sorted from them (not recorded which). These receptors were collected from an adult woman who had mild COVID-19 (a few samples of this study predate the infection). Cell type and time point are not known.

This chain joins TRBV6-2 or TRBV6-3 and TRBJ2-1; possibly TRBD1 or TRBD2 for D (7 bases each). CDR1 and CDR2 from the germline V gene are MNHEY and SVGEGT. The CDR3 is made up of 17 amino acids. Trimming left V 0 bases short and J 8 bases short, with 20 bases between. CDR3 coding DNA: TGTGCCAGCAGTTACTCGAGAAGGTCAGGGGGGGGAGATGAGCAGTTCTTC. Amino acid sequence: CASSYSRRSGGGDEQFF.

V gene TRBV7-2 combines with J gene TRBJ2-7; TRBD2 aligns across 10 bases. Germline V CDR1 and CDR2: SGHTA, FQGNSA. The length of the CDR3 is 16 residues. J lost 5 bases, V lost 1 base, and 8 bases had no gene match. CDR3 sequence reads: CASSLVLAGAFDEQYF. The CDR3 nucleotides read TGTGCCAGCAGCTTAGTGCTAGCGGGAGCTTTTGACGAGCAGTACTTC.

V and J are TRBV4-3 and TRBJ2-7; no definite D call. Per germline, CDR1 LGHNA and CDR2 YSLEER. V lost 0 bases, J lost 0 bases, and 6 bases lay in between. There are 14 residues in the CDR3. The CDR3 DNA follows: TGCGCCAGCAGCCAAGAGGTCAGCTCCTACGAGCAGTACTTC. Residues: CASSQEVSSYEQYF.

This clonotype was counted between two and nine times. The rearrangement links TRBV7-8 to TRBJ2-7; the D gene is possibly TRBD1 (6 bases). Germline-derived CDR1 and CDR2 are SGHVS and FQNEAQ. This CDR3 spans 15 amino acids. V was trimmed by 5 bases and J by 2 bases, leaving 16 bases between them. Written as DNA, the CDR3 is TGTGCCAGCAGCGGTGGCAGGGGCCGGACCTACGAGCAGTACTTC. Translation: CASSGGRGRTYEQYF.

This clonotype was detected a few times. The chain links TRBV2 to TRBJ2-5, with D maybe TRBD2 (5 bases). Germline V gene lookup returns CDR1 SNHLY and CDR2 FYNNEI. The CDR3 loop spans 14 amino acids. V lost 2 bases and J lost 1, with 8 bases in between. The CDR3 protein is CASSESTTQETQYF. The CDR3 DNA reads as TGTGCCAGCAGTGAATCGACTACCCAAGAGACCCAGTACTTC.

The rearrangement uses TRBV7-2 and TRBJ2-1; D remains unclear. This CDR3 is 12 amino acids long. The V gene's germline CDR1 is SGHTA and CDR2 FQGNSA. V was trimmed by 5 bases and J by 9 bases, leaving 11 bases between them. The CDR3 nucleotides are TGTGCCAGCAGCAGAGATCGTTTTGAGCAGTTCTTC. It translates to CASSRDRFEQFF.

There are a few counts of this clonotype. This chain links TRBV15 with TRBJ2-7; D may be TRBD2 (5 bases). The CDR3 consists of 14 residues. Germline assignment: CDR1 LNHNV and CDR2 YYDKDF (reference sequence). V lost 1 base to trimming and J lost 10 bases, with 17 bases between them. The DNA for the CDR3 is TGTGCCACCAGCAGAGTCAATCCTATACTAGGACAGTACTTC. Its translation: CATSRVNPILGQYF.

V is TRBV24-1 and J is TRBJ2-3; D may be TRBD1 (6 bases). The CDR3 has 17 amino acids. The V end lost 12 bases, the J end lost 2 bases, and 26 bases lay between the germline ends. Germline V gene sequence: CDR1 KGHDR, CDR2 SFDVKD. CDR3 residues: CAPSGVEGLVHTDTQYF. The CDR3, as DNA: TGTGCCCCCTCAGGGGTTGAGGGGCTTGTACACACAGATACGCAGTATTTT.